Listed here are 3 T cell receptor beta chains from one sample, sequenced in a study of T cells in Graves' hyperthyroidism and ophthalmopathy. TCR beta CDR3 sequences were amplified from RNA transcripts. A first-round RT-PCR of the TCR CDR3 used the HTBI primer set. TCRdb recomputed calls from the multiplex PCR reads with MiXCR, one row per CDR3 protein. The table lists 700,000 or so distinct CDR3 sequences, roughly 15% of them singletons, with around 12% in the top ten. The sequenced material came from blood. The receptor set was obtained from a woman aged 45 to 65 with Graves' ophthalmopathy.

This clonotype was detected many times. CDR3 in DNA: TGTGCCAGCAGCCAGCGGACAGGGACGACAACTAATGAAAAACTGTTTTTT. This codes for CASSQRTGTTTNEKLFF. This chain uses TRBV3-1 with TRBJ1-4; 8 nucleotides align to TRBD1. Germline assignment: CDR1 LGHDT and CDR2 YNNKEL (reference sequence). Unmatched junction bases numbered 6, after V lost 3 bases and J lost 0 bases. The CDR3 extends over 17 amino acids.

This clonotype appeared many times. The rearrangement uses TRBV24-1 and TRBJ1-1, with D hard to call. Germline-derived CDR1 and CDR2 are KGHDR and SFDVKD. V lost 4 bases to trimming and J lost 6 bases, with 14 bases between them. The length of the CDR3 is 14 residues. As DNA, the CDR3 is TGTGCCACCAGTGACGGGTTAATGGGAGCTGAAGCTTTCTTT. Translating it yields CATSDGLMGAEAFF.

This sequence joins TRBV7-6 and TRBJ2-2; D is perhaps TRBD1 (5 bases). The V and J ends lost 2 bases and 7 bases respectively, with 14 bases between them. From germline, CDR1 is SGHVS and CDR2 FNYEAQ. The CDR3 is 15 residues long. CDR3 coding DNA: TGTGCCAGCAGCTTATACGCAGGGCGAGGCGGGGAGCTGTTTTTT. Translated, it gives CASSLYAGRGGELFF.